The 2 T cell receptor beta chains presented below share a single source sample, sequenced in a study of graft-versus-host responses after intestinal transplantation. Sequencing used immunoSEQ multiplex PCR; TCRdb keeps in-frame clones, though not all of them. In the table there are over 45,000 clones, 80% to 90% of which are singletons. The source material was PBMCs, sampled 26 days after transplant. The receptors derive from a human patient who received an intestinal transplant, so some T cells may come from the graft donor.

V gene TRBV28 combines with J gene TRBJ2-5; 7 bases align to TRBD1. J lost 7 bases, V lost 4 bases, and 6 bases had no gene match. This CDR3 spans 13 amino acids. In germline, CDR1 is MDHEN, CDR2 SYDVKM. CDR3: CASSSGTDSTQYF. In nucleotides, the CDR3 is TGTGCCAGCAGTTCCGGGACAGATTCGACCCAGTACTTC. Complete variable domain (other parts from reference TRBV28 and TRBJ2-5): DVKVTQSSRYLVKRTGEKVFLECVQDMDHENMFWYRQDPGLGLRLIYFSYDVKMKEKGDIPEGYSVSREKKERFSLILESASTNQTSMYLCASSSGTDSTQYFGPGTRLLVL.

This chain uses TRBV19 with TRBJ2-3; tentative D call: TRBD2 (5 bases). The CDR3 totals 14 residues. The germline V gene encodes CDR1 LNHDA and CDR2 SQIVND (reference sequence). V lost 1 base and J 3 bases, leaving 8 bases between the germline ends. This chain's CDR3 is CASSIGTRTDTQYF. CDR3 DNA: TGTGCCAGTAGTATAGGGACTCGGACAGATACGCAGTATTTT.